This TCR beta chain appears in the sequencing data of a study of regulatory T cells in long-lasting Graves disease. This clonotype was observed at least ten times. Specified time point: newly diagnosed GD, antithyroid drugs for less than 3 months. PBMC RNA was the source of the TCR library. CDR3-region Arm-PCR and iRepertoire HTBI primers produced the TCR beta libraries. TCRdb processed the multiplex PCR reads anew with MiXCR; each CDR3 protein has one entry. The sample holds some 250,000 distinct CDR3 sequences, 20% to 25% seen once. Germline V gene data show CDR1 as DFQATT and CDR2 as SNEGSKA (reference sequence). V dropped 0 bases and J dropped 13; count of bases not matched to a gene: 18. This CDR3 comprises 16 residues.

Sequencing was performed on peripheral blood mononuclear cells (PBMCs), taken at new diagnosis, from a patient treated with antithyroid drugs. This chain uses TRBV20-1 with TRBJ2-7, with 10 bases that match TRBD2. The origin of this receptor is a female donor with Graves disease. CDR3 amino acids: CSARDRTDLAGAKGYF. In DNA, the CDR3 is TGCAGTGCTAGAGATCGAACCGATCTAGCGGGAGCTAAAGGTTACTTC.